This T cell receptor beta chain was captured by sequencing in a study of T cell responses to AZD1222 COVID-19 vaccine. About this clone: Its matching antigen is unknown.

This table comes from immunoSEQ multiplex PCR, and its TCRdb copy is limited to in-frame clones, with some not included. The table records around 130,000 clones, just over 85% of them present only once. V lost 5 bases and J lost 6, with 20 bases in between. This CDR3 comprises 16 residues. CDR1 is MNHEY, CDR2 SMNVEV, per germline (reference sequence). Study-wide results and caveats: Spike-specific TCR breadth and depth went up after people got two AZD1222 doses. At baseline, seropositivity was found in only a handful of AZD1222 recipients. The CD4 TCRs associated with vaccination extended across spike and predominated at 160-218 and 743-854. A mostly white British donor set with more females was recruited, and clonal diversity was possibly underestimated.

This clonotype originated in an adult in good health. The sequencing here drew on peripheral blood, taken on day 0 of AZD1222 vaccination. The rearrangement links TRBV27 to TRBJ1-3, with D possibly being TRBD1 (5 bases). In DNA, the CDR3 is TGTGCCAGCAGTCCAAGCTGGGGGAACCGTATAAACACCATATATTTT. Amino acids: CASSPSWGNRINTIYF.